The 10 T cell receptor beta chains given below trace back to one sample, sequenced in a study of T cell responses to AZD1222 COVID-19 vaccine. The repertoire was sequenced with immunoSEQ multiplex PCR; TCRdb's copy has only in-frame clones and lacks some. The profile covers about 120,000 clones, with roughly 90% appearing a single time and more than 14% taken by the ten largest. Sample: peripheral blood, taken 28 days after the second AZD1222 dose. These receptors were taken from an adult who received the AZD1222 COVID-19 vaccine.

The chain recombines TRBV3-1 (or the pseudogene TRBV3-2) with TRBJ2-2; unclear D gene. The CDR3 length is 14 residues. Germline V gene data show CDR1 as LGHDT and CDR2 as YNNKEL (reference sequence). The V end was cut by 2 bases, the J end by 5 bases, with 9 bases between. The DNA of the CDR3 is TGTGCCAGCAGCCAACGACTCGAGACCGGGGAGCTGTTTTTT. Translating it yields CASSQRLETGELFF.

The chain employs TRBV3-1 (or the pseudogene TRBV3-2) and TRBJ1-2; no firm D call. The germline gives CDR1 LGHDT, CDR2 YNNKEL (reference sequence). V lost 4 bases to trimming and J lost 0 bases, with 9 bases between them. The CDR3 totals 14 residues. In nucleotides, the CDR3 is TGTGCCAGCAGCCCGTACGGCTCTAACTATGGCTACACCTTC. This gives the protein CASSPYGSNYGYTF.

CDR3 sequence (DNA): TGTGCCAGCAGGAGGAGTTCTGAGGATGGTGGCTACACCTTC. Residues: CASRRSSEDGGYTF. This chain links TRBV27 with TRBJ1-2, with D unclear. V lost 6 bases and J 7 bases, leaving 18 bases between the germline ends. From germline, CDR1 is MNHEY and CDR2 SMNVEV (reference sequence). The CDR3 extends over 14 amino acids.

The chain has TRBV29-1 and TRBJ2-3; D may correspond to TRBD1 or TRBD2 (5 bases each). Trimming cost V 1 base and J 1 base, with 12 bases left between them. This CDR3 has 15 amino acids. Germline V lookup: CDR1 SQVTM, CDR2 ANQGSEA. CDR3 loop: CSVEVGGGGTDTQYF. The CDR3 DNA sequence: TGCAGCGTTGAAGTTGGGGGTGGAGGCACAGATACGCAGTATTTT.

The chain's CDR3 is CASRNGQGATYEQYF. Written as DNA, the CDR3 is TGTGCCAGCAGGAATGGACAGGGCGCCACCTACGAGCAGTACTTC. This rearrangement joins TRBV27 to TRBJ2-7; 8 nucleotides line up with TRBD1. V was pared by 6 bases and J by 2 bases, with 9 bases of the junction left unmatched. CDR3 length: 15 amino acids. The germline V gene has CDR1 MNHEY and CDR2 SMNVEV (reference sequence).

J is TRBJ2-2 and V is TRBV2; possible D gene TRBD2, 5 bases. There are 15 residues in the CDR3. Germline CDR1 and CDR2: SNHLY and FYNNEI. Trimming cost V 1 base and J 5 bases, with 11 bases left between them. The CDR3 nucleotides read TGTGCCAGCAGTGAAGGGAGGACGGCTACCGGGGAGCTGTTTTTT. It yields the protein CASSEGRTATGELFF.

The CDR3: CASSRDGTYGYTF. Written as DNA, the CDR3 is TGTGCCAGCAGCCGGGACGGGACCTATGGCTACACCTTC. The V and J genes are TRBV5-4 and TRBJ1-2; a weak D match, TRBD1 (5 bases). Looked up from germline, CDR1 is SGHNT and CDR2 is YYREEE (reference sequence). The length of the CDR3 is 13 residues. V was pared by 4 bases and J by 4 bases, with 11 bases between. The whole variable domain, filled in from reference TRBV5-4 and TRBJ1-2, reads ETGVTQSPTHLIKTRGQQVTLRCSSQSGHNTVSWYQQALGQGPQFIFQYYREEENGRGNFPPRFSGLQFPNYSSELNVNALELDDSALYLCASSRDGTYGYTFGSGTRLTVV.

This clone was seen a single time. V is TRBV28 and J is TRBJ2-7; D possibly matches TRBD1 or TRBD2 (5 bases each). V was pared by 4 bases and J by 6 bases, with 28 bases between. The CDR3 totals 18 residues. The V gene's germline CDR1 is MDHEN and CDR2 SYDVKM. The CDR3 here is CASSSPTPRDALRPEQYF. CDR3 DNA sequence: TGTGCCAGCAGTTCTCCAACCCCCCGGGACGCACTAAGGCCCGAGCAGTACTTC.

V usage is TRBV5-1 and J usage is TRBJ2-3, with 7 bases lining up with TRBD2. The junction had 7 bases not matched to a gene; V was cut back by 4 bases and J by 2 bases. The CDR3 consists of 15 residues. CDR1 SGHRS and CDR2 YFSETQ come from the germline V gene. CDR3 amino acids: CASSRDYSSTDTQYF. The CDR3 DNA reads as TGCGCCAGCAGCCGGGACTATTCTTCCACAGATACGCAGTATTTT.

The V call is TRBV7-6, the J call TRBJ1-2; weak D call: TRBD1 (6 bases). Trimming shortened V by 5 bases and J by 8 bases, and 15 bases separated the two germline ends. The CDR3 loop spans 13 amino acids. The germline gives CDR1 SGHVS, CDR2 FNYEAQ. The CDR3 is CASSLPGDRGYTF. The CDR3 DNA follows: TGTGCCAGCAGCCTCCCGGGAGACAGGGGCTACACCTTC.